This T cell receptor (beta chain) derives from a study of vaccination and CD4 T cells after COVID-19. Study-wide background: Two Hispanic individuals were among six male and four female convalescent patients.

V was pared by 5 bases and J by 5 bases, with 19 bases between. Germline-derived CDR1 and CDR2 are SGHAT and FQNNGV. The CDR3 has 15 residues. With the Oncomine TCR Beta short-read assay, DNA from cultured CD4+ T cells was sequenced. A single record per CDR3 protein comes from TCRdb applying MiXCR to the PCR reads. The sample holds more than 10,000 distinct CDR3 sequences, around 53% seen once. This clonotype was found once. What it binds is not known. Treatment here: roughly 11-day PBMC culture with coronavirus spike peptide pools or control peptides (ViraFEST assay). The medium had half its volume replaced with fresh IL-2 medium on days 3 and 7.

This receptor was obtained from a human donor who had recovered from COVID-19. The V call is TRBV11-2, the J call TRBJ2-7; no clear D gene. Sequencing was done on a sample of CD4+ T cells from blood, cultured in vitro. CDR3 coding DNA: TGTGCCAGCAGCCCCCAGTGGTTAGGGTCCCACGAGCAGTACTTC. It is translated as CASSPQWLGSHEQYF.